The following is a TCR beta chain sequence with its context. What it binds is unknown. As it was prepared, the TCRbeta library received unique molecular identifiers. TCRdb processed the PCR reads anew with MiXCR; each CDR3 protein has one entry. The sample comprises 450,000 to 600,000 distinct CDR3 sequences, over 10% of which are singletons, and approximately 2.1% rests with the top ten. These data are taken from a study of T-cell reconstitution after alpha-beta-depleted transplantation in children. Study results and limitations: Alpha-beta T cells about two months after transplant reportedly derived from several hundred expanded graft clones.

This clonotype was obtained from a male patient younger than 18 who had a stem cell transplant for acute myeloid leukemia, so the T cells may come from the graft donor. The material sequenced was PBMCs, mostly from graft donor cells, taken 360 days after TCRalphabeta/CD19-depleted stem cell transplant.

The CDR3 DNA is TGTGCCAGCAGTTTACCAGGACAGGCGATAAATGAAAAACTGTTTTTT. The encoded protein is CASSLPGQAINEKLFF. The gene calls are TRBV28 and TRBJ1-4, with TRBD1 matching over 7 bases. This CDR3 comprises 16 residues. Germline CDR1 MDHEN, CDR2 SYDVKM. The trim removed 2 bases at V and 5 bases at J, leaving 8 bases unmatched.